The 14 T cell receptor beta chains listed next were all sequenced from one sample in a study of blood T cell repertoires in COVID-19 (dated by TCRdb to the early 2020s). Library creation used the immunoSEQ multiplex PCR assay. The table comes from immuneACCESS by way of TCRdb, which keeps in-frame sequences with V and J called. Part of the clones is missing from these tables; in studies checked, under half for an unresolved V gene and the rest for unknown reasons. Here the sample has over 130,000 clones; 86% occur a single time. Less than 3.5% of the sample rests with the top ten. The sequenced sample consisted of peripheral blood. The origin of the receptors is a man in his 70s with acute or convalescent COVID-19.

The V call is TRBV4-3, the J call TRBJ2-7; 14 positions match TRBD2. J gave up 7 bases and V 4 bases, and 3 bases lay outside the gene matches. Per germline, CDR1 LGHNA and CDR2 YSLEER. This CDR3 contains 14 residues. In DNA, the CDR3 is TGCGCCAGCAGCCTGGGACTAGCGGGAGATGAGCAGTACTTC. Amino acids: CASSLGLAGDEQYF.

The J gene is TRBJ1-4, the V gene TRBV7-2, with D unresolved. The CDR3 has 14 residues. Trimming took 2 bases from V and 4 from J, leaving 8 bases between them. CDR1 SGHTA and CDR2 FQGNSA come from the germline V gene. DNA for the CDR3: TGTGCCAGCAGCTTACGGGGAGTTAATGAAAAACTGTTTTTT. As protein: CASSLRGVNEKLFF.

This clone has a single count. V usage is TRBV3-1 (or the pseudogene TRBV3-2) and J usage is TRBJ2-2; maybe TRBD2 (5 bases). V was shortened by 4 bases and J by 4 bases, with 10 bases between the two germline ends. The CDR3 consists of 14 residues. Germline CDR1 LGHDT, CDR2 YNNKEL (reference sequence). The CDR3 DNA is TGTGCCAGCAGCCTCCTCGGGATCACCGGGGAGCTGTTTTTT. Translating it yields CASSLLGITGELFF.

The rearrangement uses TRBV5-4 and TRBJ2-2; TRBD2 agrees at 8 bases. After removal of 5 bases from V and 5 bases from J, the junction contained 11 bases not matched to a gene. Germline V gene sequence: CDR1 SGHNT, CDR2 YYREEE (reference sequence). This CDR3 spans 16 amino acids. The CDR3 region has the DNA TGTGCCAGCAGTTCGGCCGGCGGGAGGAAAACCGGGGAGCTGTTTTTT. This sequence encodes CASSSAGGRKTGELFF.

The rearrangement uses TRBV28 and TRBJ1-5, with D possibly TRBD1 on 5 matching bases. Trimming pared 7 bases from V and 5 bases from J, leaving 18 bases between. The CDR3 length is 15 residues. Germline CDR1 reads MDHEN; CDR2 reads SYDVKM. The CDR3 bases are TGTGCCAGCACCACGGGGGGGGTGGGCGATCAGCCCCAGCATTTT. This gives the protein CASTTGGVGDQPQHF.

This chain links TRBV28 with TRBJ2-5, with 10 bases lining up with TRBD2. This CDR3 region has 14 residues. Germline V gene data show CDR1 as MDHEN and CDR2 as SYDVKM. V trimming: 6 bases; J trimming: 5 bases; junction bases outside the gene matches: 6. For the CDR3, the DNA is TGTGCCAGCAGGGGGCTAGCGGGAGTCGAGACCCAGTACTTC. It translates to CASRGLAGVETQYF.

This clone has only a few counts. This chain uses TRBV28 with TRBJ2-3, with 10 nucleotides matching TRBD2. Germline CDR1 is MDHEN and CDR2 is SYDVKM. Trimming removed 6 bases from V and 4 bases from J; junction bases left unmatched: 7. This CDR3 region has 15 residues. CDR3: CASSRRTSGADTQYF. DNA of the CDR3: TGTGCCAGCAGCCGTCGGACTAGCGGCGCAGATACGCAGTATTTT.

The chain carries TRBV5-4 and TRBJ2-7; 9 bases match TRBD2. From germline, CDR1 is SGHNT and CDR2 YYREEE (reference sequence). With V trimmed by 5 bases and J by 2 bases, 5 bases remained unmatched. CDR3 length: 14 residues. This CDR3 reads CASSRTSVAYEQYF. For the CDR3, the DNA is TGTGCCAGCAGTCGGACTAGCGTTGCCTACGAGCAGTACTTC.

The V and J genes are TRBV11-2 and TRBJ2-7, with 11 bases aligning to TRBD2. V was clipped by 5 bases and J by 5 bases; unmatched bases: 5. The CDR3 length is 14 residues. The germline V gene encodes CDR1 SGHAT and CDR2 FQNNGV. CDR3 DNA sequence: TGTGCCAGCAGCCCAACTAGCGGGAGTAACGAGCAGTACTTC. Protein sequence: CASSPTSGSNEQYF.

In its sample, this clone was seen once. The chain carries TRBV18 and TRBJ2-3, with a tentative D call TRBD1 (5 bases). This CDR3 is built from 15 residues. The V gene's germline CDR1 is KGHSH and CDR2 LQKENI. Trimming removed 2 bases from V and 3 bases from J, with 12 bases in between. The CDR3 here is CASSPDGRDTDTQYF. The CDR3 DNA reads TGTGCCAGCTCACCAGATGGCAGGGATACAGATACGCAGTATTTT.

The DNA for the CDR3 is TGCGCCAGCAGCTTGAGAGGACTAGCGGGGGAACTGCAGTTCTTC. Translated, it gives CASSLRGLAGELQFF. The genes are TRBV5-1 and TRBJ2-1, with 13 bases matching TRBD2. Germline V gives CDR1 SGHRS, CDR2 YFSETQ. CDR3 length: 15 amino acids. Trimming removed 1 base from V and 12 bases from J; junction bases left unmatched: 7.

The rearrangement joins TRBV19 to TRBJ1-3; 9 bases are shared with TRBD1. In germline, CDR1 is LNHDA, CDR2 SQIVND (reference sequence). The CDR3 runs 16 residues. The trim removed 4 bases at V and 0 bases at J, leaving 4 bases unmatched. The CDR3 DNA sequence: TGTGCCAGTAGTAGCACAGGGGGCGACTCTGGAAACACCATATATTTT. This translates into CASSSTGGDSGNTIYF.

J is TRBJ2-7 and V is TRBV6-5; tentatively, D is TRBD1 (5 bases). The CDR3 is made up of 13 amino acids. From germline, CDR1 is MNHEY and CDR2 SVGAGI. Trimming shortened V by 6 bases and J by 4 bases, and 13 bases separated the two germline ends. CDR3 sequence: CASSGRGAYEQYF. The CDR3 nucleotides are TGTGCCAGCAGCGGAAGGGGTGCTTACGAGCAGTACTTC.

J is TRBJ2-7 and V is TRBV9, with 9 bases that match TRBD2. The trim removed 0 bases at V and 0 bases at J, leaving 4 bases unmatched. CDR3 length equals 16 residues. Per the germline V gene, CDR1 is SGDLS and CDR2 is YYNGEE. The CDR3 nucleotides read TGTGCCAGCAGCGTAGGGGTAGCGGGAGACTCCTACGAGCAGTACTTC. As protein: CASSVGVAGDSYEQYF.